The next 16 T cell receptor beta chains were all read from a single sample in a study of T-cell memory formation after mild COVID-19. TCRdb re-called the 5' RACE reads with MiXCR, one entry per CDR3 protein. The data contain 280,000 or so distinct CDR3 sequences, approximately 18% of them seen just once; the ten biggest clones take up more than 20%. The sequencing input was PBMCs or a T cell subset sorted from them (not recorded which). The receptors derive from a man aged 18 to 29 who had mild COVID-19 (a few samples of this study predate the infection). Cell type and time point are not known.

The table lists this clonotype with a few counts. CDR3 bases: TGTGCCAGCAGCTTAGCGCCCGACCTTGAAAACATTCAGTACTTC. It specifies CASSLAPDLENIQYF. The chain has TRBV7-6 and TRBJ2-4; D gene unclear. This CDR3 comprises 15 residues. The V gene lost 0 bases and the J gene lost 5 bases, with 11 bases spanning the gap. Germline values: CDR1 SGHVS, CDR2 FNYEAQ.

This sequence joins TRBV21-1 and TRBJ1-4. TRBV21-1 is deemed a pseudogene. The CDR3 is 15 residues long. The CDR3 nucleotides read TGTGCTTTCCGGGGGGGGATACGAACTAATGAAAAACTGTTTTTT. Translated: CAFRGGIRTNEKLFF.

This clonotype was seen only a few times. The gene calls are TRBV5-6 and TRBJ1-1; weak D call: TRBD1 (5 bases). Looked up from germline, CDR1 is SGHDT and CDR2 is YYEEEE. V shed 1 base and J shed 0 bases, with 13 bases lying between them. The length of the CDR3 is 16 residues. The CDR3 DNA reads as TGTGCCAGCAGCTTGTTTGAGGCAGGGCTGAACACTGAAGCTTTCTTT. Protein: CASSLFEAGLNTEAFF.

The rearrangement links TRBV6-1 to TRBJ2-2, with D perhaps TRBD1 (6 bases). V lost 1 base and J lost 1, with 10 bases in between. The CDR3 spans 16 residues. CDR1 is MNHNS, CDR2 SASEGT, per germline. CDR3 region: CASSEGVTGNTGELFF. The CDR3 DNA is TGTGCCAGCAGTGAAGGGGTGACAGGGAACACCGGGGAGCTGTTTTTT.

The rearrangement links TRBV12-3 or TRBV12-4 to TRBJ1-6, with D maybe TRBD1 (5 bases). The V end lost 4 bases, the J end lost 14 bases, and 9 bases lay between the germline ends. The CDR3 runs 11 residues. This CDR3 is CASSWGETLHF. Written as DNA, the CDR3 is TGTGCCAGCAGTTGGGGGGAAACCCTCCACTTT.

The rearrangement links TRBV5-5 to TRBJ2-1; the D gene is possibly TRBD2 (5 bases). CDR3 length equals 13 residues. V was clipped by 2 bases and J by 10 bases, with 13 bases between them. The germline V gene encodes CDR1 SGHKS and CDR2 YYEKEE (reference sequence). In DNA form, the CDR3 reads TGTGCCAGCAGCTTTCTGGCGGGTGACGAGCAGTTCTTC. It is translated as CASSFLAGDEQFF.

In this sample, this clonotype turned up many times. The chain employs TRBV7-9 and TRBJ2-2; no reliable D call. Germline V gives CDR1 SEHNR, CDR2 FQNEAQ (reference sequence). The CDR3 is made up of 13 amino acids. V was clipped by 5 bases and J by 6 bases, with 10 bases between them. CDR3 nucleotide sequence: TGTGCCAGCAGCCCAACCCCTCCCGGGGAGCTGTTTTTT. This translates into CASSPTPPGELFF.

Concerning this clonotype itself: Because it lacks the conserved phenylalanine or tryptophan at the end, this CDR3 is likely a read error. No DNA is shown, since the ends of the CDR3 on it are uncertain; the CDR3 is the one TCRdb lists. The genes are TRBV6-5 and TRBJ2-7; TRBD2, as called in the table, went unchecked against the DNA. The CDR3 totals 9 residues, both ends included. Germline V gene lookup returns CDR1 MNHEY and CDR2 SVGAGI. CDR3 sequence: CASSYSGES.

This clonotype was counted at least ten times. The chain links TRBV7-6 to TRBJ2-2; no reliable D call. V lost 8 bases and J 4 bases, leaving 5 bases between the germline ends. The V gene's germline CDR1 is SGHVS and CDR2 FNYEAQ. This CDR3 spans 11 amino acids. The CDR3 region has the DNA TGTGCCAGCCGGGCCACCGGGGAGCTGTTTTTT. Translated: CASRATGELFF.

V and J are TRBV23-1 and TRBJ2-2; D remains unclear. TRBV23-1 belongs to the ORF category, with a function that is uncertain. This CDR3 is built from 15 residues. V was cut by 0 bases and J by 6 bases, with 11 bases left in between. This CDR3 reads CASSQSNPEPGELFF. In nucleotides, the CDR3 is TGCGCCAGCAGTCAATCGAATCCTGAACCCGGGGAGCTGTTTTTT.

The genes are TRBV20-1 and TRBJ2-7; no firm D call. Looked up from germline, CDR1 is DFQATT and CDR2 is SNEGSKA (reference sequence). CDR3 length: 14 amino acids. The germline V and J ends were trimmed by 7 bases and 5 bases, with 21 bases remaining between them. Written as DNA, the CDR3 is TGCAGTGGAAAGCACCCGGTGGCTATAGACGAGCAGTACTTC. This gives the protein CSGKHPVAIDEQYF.

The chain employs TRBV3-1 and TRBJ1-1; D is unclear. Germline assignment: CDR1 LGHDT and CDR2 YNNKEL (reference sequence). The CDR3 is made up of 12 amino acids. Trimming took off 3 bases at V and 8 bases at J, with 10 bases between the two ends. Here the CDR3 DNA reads TGTGCCAGCAGCCACTCTAGCAACGAAGCTTTCTTT. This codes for CASSHSSNEAFF.

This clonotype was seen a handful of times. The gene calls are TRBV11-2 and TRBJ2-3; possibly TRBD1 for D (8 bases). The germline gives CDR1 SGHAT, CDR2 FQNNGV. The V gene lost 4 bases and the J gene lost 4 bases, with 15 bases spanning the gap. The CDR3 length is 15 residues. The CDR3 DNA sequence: TGTGCCAGCAGCTCCTACAGGGGGAGGGCAGATACGCAGTATTTT. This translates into CASSSYRGRADTQYF. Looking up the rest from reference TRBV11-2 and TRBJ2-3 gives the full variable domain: EAGVAQSPRYKIIEKRQSVAFWCNPISGHATLYWYQQILGQGPKLLIQFQNNGVVDDSQLPKDRFSAERLKGVDSTLKIQPAKLEDSAVYLCASSSYRGRADTQYFGPGTRLTVL.

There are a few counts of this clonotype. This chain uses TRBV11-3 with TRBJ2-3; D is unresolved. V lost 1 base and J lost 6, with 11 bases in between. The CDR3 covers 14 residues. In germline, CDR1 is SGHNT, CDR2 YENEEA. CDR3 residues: CASSLVVGADTQYF. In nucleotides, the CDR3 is TGTGCCAGCAGCTTAGTCGTCGGAGCGGATACGCAGTATTTT.

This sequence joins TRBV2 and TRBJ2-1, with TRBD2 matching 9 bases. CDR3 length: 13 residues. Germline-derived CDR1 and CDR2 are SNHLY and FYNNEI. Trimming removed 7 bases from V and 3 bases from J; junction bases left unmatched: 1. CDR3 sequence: CASKAGGYNEQFF. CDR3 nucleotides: TGTGCCAGCAAAGCGGGGGGCTACAATGAGCAGTTCTTC.

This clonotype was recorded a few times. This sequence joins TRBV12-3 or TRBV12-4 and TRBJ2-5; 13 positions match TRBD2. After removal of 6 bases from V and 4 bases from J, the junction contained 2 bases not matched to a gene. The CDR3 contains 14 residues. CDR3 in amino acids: CASRGTSGAETQYF. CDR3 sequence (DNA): TGTGCCAGCAGGGGGACTAGCGGGGCAGAGACCCAGTACTTC.